The 9 T cell receptor beta chains below were found in one sample sequenced in a study of control samples from healthy donors and cancer patients. Libraries were prepared by immunoSEQ multiplex PCR; TCRdb keeps only in-frame clonotypes and omits some of them. The data hold about 75,000 clones, with around 94% observed a single time. What was sequenced was blood. Receptors originate from a woman aged 40 to 50 in good health.

The V call is TRBV18, the J call TRBJ2-7; 7 bases are shared with TRBD1. The CDR3 contains 15 residues. CDR1 is KGHSH and CDR2 is LQKENI in the germline V gene. With 2 bases clipped from V and 0 bases from J, the junction kept 4 bases outside the gene matches. The CDR3 DNA follows: TGTGCCAGCTCACCAACGACAGGGTCCTCCTACGAGCAGTACTTC. Its protein is CASSPTTGSSYEQYF.

This clone was observed once. This CDR3 is CASSQDFAREEQFF. The CDR3 DNA reads as TGTGCCAGCAGCCAAGATTTTGCTCGTGAGGAGCAGTTCTTC. The chain has TRBV3-1 (or the pseudogene TRBV3-2) and TRBJ2-1, with unresolved D. Germline-derived CDR1 and CDR2 are LGHDT and YNNKEL (reference sequence). Trimming left V 0 bases short and J 10 bases short, with 13 bases between. The CDR3 has 14 amino acids.

This chain uses TRBV20-1 with TRBJ2-1, with D tentatively TRBD2 (5 bases). CDR1 DFQATT and CDR2 SNEGSKA come from the germline V gene (reference sequence). V was cut by 3 bases and J by 4 bases, with 7 bases left in between. CDR3 length equals 12 residues. CDR3 bases: TGCAGTGCTAGTGGGAGTTACAATGAGCAGTTCTTC. Its translation is CSASGSYNEQFF.

The chain combines TRBV6-5 with TRBJ2-3; 11 bases line up with TRBD2. The trim removed 5 bases at V and 4 bases at J, leaving 5 bases unmatched. The V gene's germline CDR1 is MNHEY and CDR2 SVGAGI. CDR3 size: 15 residues. CDR3 DNA sequence: TGTGCCAGCAGTAATAGCGGGGGGGCCCCAGATACGCAGTATTTT. Translation: CASSNSGGAPDTQYF.

J is TRBJ1-3 and V is TRBV6-5; D not certain. CDR1 is MNHEY and CDR2 is SVGAGI in the germline V gene. There are 14 residues in the CDR3. Between the trimmed V and J ends, which lost 3 bases and 0 bases, there was a span of 6 bases. CDR3 DNA sequence: TGTGCCAGCAGTTATATGAGCTCTGGAAACACCATATATTTT. Protein sequence: CASSYMSSGNTIYF.

The chain carries TRBV10-2 and TRBJ1-5; D uncertain. Germline V gene data show CDR1 as WSHSY and CDR2 as SAAADI. The ends were cut back, 3 bases at V and 3 bases at J, with 9 bases in the middle. This CDR3 comprises 14 residues. In DNA form, the CDR3 reads TGCGCCAGCAGTGAATTCAGAATCAATCAGCCCCAGCATTTT. It translates to CASSEFRINQPQHF.

This sequence joins TRBV7-2 and TRBJ2-7; 9 bases line up with TRBD1. The germline gives CDR1 SGHTA, CDR2 FQGNSA. The CDR3 length is 15 residues. J was trimmed by 2 bases and V by 5 bases; bases with no gene match: 7. Here the CDR3 reads CASSKAGTGTYEQYF. CDR3 bases: TGTGCCAGCAGCAAGGCCGGGACAGGGACCTACGAGCAGTACTTC.

This clone was seen a single time. The chain combines TRBV6-6 with TRBJ1-5, with D uncertain. From germline, CDR1 is MNHNY and CDR2 SVGAGI (reference sequence). The CDR3 consists of 16 residues. The ends were cut back, 5 bases at V and 2 bases at J, with 16 bases in the middle. In DNA, the CDR3 is TGTGCCAGCAGTCTCCCTGTGCTGGGCGGCAATCAGCCCCAGCATTTT. Translating gives CASSLPVLGGNQPQHF.

The chain links TRBV27 to TRBJ2-7; perhaps D is TRBD1 or TRBD2 (5 bases each). Trimming took 4 bases from V and 0 from J, leaving 10 bases between them. CDR3 length equals 14 residues. Germline V gene lookup returns CDR1 MNHEY and CDR2 SMNVEV (reference sequence). The CDR3, as DNA: TGTGCCAGCAGTTGGGCAGGGAGCTCCTACGAGCAGTACTTC. Amino acid sequence: CASSWAGSSYEQYF.